This T cell receptor (beta chain) was found in a study of cytomegalovirus exposure and HLA in healthy donors. Whole-study findings and limits: According to the study, about 180 TCR beta chains were cytomegalovirus-associated. About 87% or about 30% of the time was how often most TCR beta V segments were productive, according to an earlier analysis.

In the PCR, 60 Vbeta and 13 Jbeta primers were used. How the authors handled the data: There were about 80 million unique TCR beta chains by a later count, and approximately 12 million of them were shared. Assay: immunoSEQ multiplex PCR; the TCRdb copy retains only in-frame clones and omits some. V, J and clone size reflect that table, while D and trimming were determined from the DNA. The sample yields about 70,000 clones, 65% to 80% seen once. Regarding this clone: Its antigen remains unidentified.

The sequencing sample was made of PBMCs. This TCR derives from a man aged 40-55 years in good health and CMV-seropositive.

CDR3 loop: CASSQPTRTGTANIQYF. In DNA, the CDR3 is TGCGCCAGCAGCCAACCCACCCGGACAGGCACAGCGAACATTCAGTACTTC. The chain employs TRBV4-1 and TRBJ2-4; TRBD1 matches 7 bases. CDR1 is MGHRA and CDR2 is YSYEKL in the germline V gene. This CDR3 region has 17 residues. With V trimmed by 2 bases and J by 7 bases, 14 bases remained unmatched.